The rows below give T cell receptor beta chains drawn from one sample of a study of blood T cell repertoires in COVID-19. TCRdb keeps only in-frame clones here, not all; method: immunoSEQ multiplex PCR. The profile shows 70,000 or so clones, around 86% of them singletons. The sample was peripheral blood. These receptors were taken from a man aged 40-49 years with COVID-19, enrolled during active disease. CDR3s include the opening cysteine and the closing phenylalanine or tryptophan.

CDR3 protein | J gene | V gene
CASRTGTNTGELFF | TRBJ2-2 | TRBV2
CASSQDFRGYGYTF | TRBJ1-2 | TRBV3-1/TRBV3-2
CASSPGQPNEKLFF | TRBJ1-4 | TRBV5-1
CASSLLAGGPETQYF | TRBJ2-5 | TRBV5-1
CASREVGQMNTEAFF | TRBJ1-1 | TRBV2
CASSESGPGQPNGEAFF | TRBJ1-1 | TRBV10-2
CAWSALGGNTGELFF | TRBJ2-2 | TRBV30
CASGQPRPRTESSYEQYF | TRBJ2-7 | TRBV12-5
CASSPPGEIGEQFF | TRBJ2-1 | TRBV18
CASSPGQETYEQYF | TRBJ2-7 | TRBV2
CASSLGQGGQPQHF | TRBJ1-5 | TRBV7-2
CASSSEGGFNEQYF | TRBJ2-7 | TRBV27
CAISEDRRSTDTQYF | TRBJ2-3 | TRBV10-3
CASSSDRGRSTEAFF | TRBJ1-1 | TRBV7-9
CASGGQEPSPLHF | TRBJ1-6 | TRBV2
CASSSLGGERGYTF | TRBJ1-2 | TRBV9
CASSGGLGTGGEGEAFF | TRBJ1-1 | TRBV5-1
CASHQGGNTGYTF | TRBJ1-2 | TRBV12-3/TRBV12-4
CASRVLRTDTQYF | TRBJ2-3 | TRBV6-6
CASSPYGQGGQPQHF | TRBJ1-5 | TRBV5-1
CASSLGGYEQYF | TRBJ2-7 | TRBV3-1/TRBV3-2
CASSFTGVNEKLFF | TRBJ1-4 | TRBV6-5
CASSPSTGRLGLEQFF | TRBJ2-1 | TRBV19
CASSSAGGRSDTQYF | TRBJ2-3 | TRBV9
CATGTVTSYEQYF | TRBJ2-7 | TRBV6-5
CAWSVVRRLTFYEQYF | TRBJ2-7 | TRBV30
CASSPRGDSEAFF | TRBJ1-1 | TRBV11-2
CASSSTGDEQFF | TRBJ2-1 | TRBV5-1
CASSKTGTSGPRKPSTDTQYF | TRBJ2-3 | TRBV18
CASSIPQQAPQHF | TRBJ1-5 | TRBV19
CASGVSYEQYF | TRBJ2-7 | TRBV19
CATNRDLNEKLFF | TRBJ1-4 | TRBV10-3
CATRGMNTEAFF | TRBJ1-1 | TRBV19
CASHIGRRGNEQFF | TRBJ2-1 | TRBV5-1
CASTQGGGGTDTQYF | TRBJ2-3 | TRBV5-1
CASSFRSEQYF | TRBJ2-7 | TRBV28
CASSQPGTGDGYTF | TRBJ1-2 | TRBV5-4
CASERTGGEKLFF | TRBJ1-4 | TRBV6-5
CASSEYRETQYF | TRBJ2-5 | TRBV25-1
CASSIGDPFGNTIYF | TRBJ1-3 | TRBV19